The 18 T cell receptor beta chains below all came from one sample that was sequenced in a study of blood T cell repertoires in COVID-19. The method was immunoSEQ multiplex PCR; TCRdb's version includes in-frame clones alone and lacks a portion of them. The sample lists approximately 200,000 clones; 85% were seen once. The sequenced material came from PBMCs or T cells enriched from blood (not recorded which). The receptor set was obtained from a man aged 40-49 years who had recovered from COVID-19.

The chain links TRBV7-2 to TRBJ2-2; possibly TRBD2 for D (6 bases). V was cut by 8 bases and J by 6 bases, with 16 bases left in between. Germline assignment: CDR1 SGHTA and CDR2 FQGNSA. This CDR3 comprises 14 residues. CDR3 nucleotides: TGTGCCAGCGGGGGGAGTAGGGACGCCGGGGAGCTGTTTTTT. It yields the protein CASGGSRDAGELFF. The full variable domain, in which reference TRBV7-2 and TRBJ2-2 provide the parts outside the CDR3, is GAGVSQSPSNKVTEKGKDVELRCDPISGHTALYWYRQSLGQGLEFLIYFQGNSAPDKSGLPSDRFSAERTGGSVSTLTIQRTQQEDSAVYLCASGGSRDAGELFFGEGSRLTVL.

V is TRBV18 and J is TRBJ2-7, with TRBD1 as a possible D gene (6 bases). The CDR3 is made up of 15 amino acids. In germline, CDR1 is KGHSH, CDR2 LQKENI. Deletions cut 3 bases from V and 7 bases from J, with 19 bases between. The CDR3 DNA follows: TGTGCCAGCTCACCCCGACAGGACCTCTCTCGGGAGCAGTACTTC. Amino acid sequence: CASSPRQDLSREQYF.

V usage is TRBV25-1 and J usage is TRBJ2-1, with 12 nucleotides matching TRBD1. The CDR3 is 15 residues long. From germline, CDR1 is MGHDK and CDR2 SYGVNS. V lost 3 bases, J lost 8 bases, and 5 bases stayed unmatched. The chain's CDR3 is CASSDPGQGAHEQFF. The DNA for the CDR3 is TGTGCCAGCAGTGATCCGGGACAGGGGGCCCATGAGCAGTTCTTC. The whole variable domain, remainder taken from reference TRBV25-1 and TRBJ2-1, is EADIYQTPRYLVIGTGKKITLECSQTMGHDKMYWYQQDPGMELHLIHYSYGVNSTEKGDLSSESTVSRIRTEHFPLTLESARPSHTSQYLCASSDPGQGAHEQFFGPGTRLTVL.

The V call is TRBV10-1, the J call TRBJ2-7, with TRBD2 matching 10 bases. The CDR3 consists of 16 residues. Trimming at V came to 3 bases and at J to 3 bases, leaving 8 bases not matched to a gene. Germline CDR1 WNHNN, CDR2 SYGVQD (reference sequence). The CDR3 reads CASSERGGLAFYEQYF. The CDR3 DNA reads as TGCGCCAGCAGTGAAAGGGGGGGACTAGCGTTCTACGAGCAGTACTTC.

V is TRBV2 and J is TRBJ2-1; 13 bases align to TRBD2. Germline lookup yields CDR1 SNHLY and CDR2 FYNNEI. V lost 2 bases, J lost 7 bases, and 8 bases stayed unmatched. There are 17 residues in the CDR3. The CDR3 DNA follows: TGTGCCAGCAGTGAATTCAGGACTAGCGGGAGATCGAATGAGCAGTTCTTC. Protein product: CASSEFRTSGRSNEQFF.

The chain joins TRBV5-1 to TRBJ2-2; 12 bases map to TRBD2. This CDR3 region has 16 residues. V shed 4 bases and J 6 bases; nucleotides not matched to a gene: 7. Germline V CDR1 and CDR2: SGHRS, YFSETQ. Here the CDR3 reads CASSPLAGGRSGELFF. CDR3 bases: TGCGCCAGCAGCCCCCTAGCGGGAGGGAGGTCCGGGGAGCTGTTTTTT.

The V gene is TRBV5-1, the J gene TRBJ2-5, with 12 bases fitting TRBD1. Germline values: CDR1 SGHRS, CDR2 YFSETQ. V lost 4 bases to trimming and J lost 7 bases; unmatched junction nucleotides: 14. The CDR3 is made up of 17 amino acids. This CDR3 is CASSPLGDRGPRGTQYF. CDR3 bases: TGCGCCAGCAGCCCCCTGGGGGACAGGGGGCCTCGAGGGACCCAGTACTTC. Complete variable domain (other parts from reference TRBV5-1 and TRBJ2-5): KAGVTQTPRYLIKTRGQQVTLSCSPISGHRSVSWYQQTPGQGLQFLFEYFSETQRNKGNFPGRFSGRQFSNSRSEMNVSTLELGDSALYLCASSPLGDRGPRGTQYFGPGTRLLVL.

The CDR3 DNA reads TGCGCCAGCAATTTGGGCGGGATCAGCACAGATACGCAGTATTTT. It translates to CASNLGGISTDTQYF. The chain combines TRBV5-1 with TRBJ2-3, with TRBD2 as a possible D gene (6 bases). CDR3 size: 15 residues. Trimming stripped 6 bases from V and 0 bases from J, with 14 bases between. CDR1 and CDR2 from the germline V gene are SGHRS and YFSETQ.

The V and J genes are TRBV21-1 and TRBJ1-2. TRBV21-1 has pseudogene status. The CDR3 sequence is 16 residues long. CDR3 DNA: TGTGCCAGCAGCAAAGGGCTAAAGAGCCGCGGCTATGGCTACACCTTC. It codes for CASSKGLKSRGYGYTF.

The genes are TRBV27 and TRBJ1-1; D call uncertain. CDR3 size: 11 residues. From germline, CDR1 is MNHEY and CDR2 SMNVEV (reference sequence). V was cut by 2 bases and J by 6 bases, with 4 bases left in between. The CDR3 loop is CASSLKPEAFF. The CDR3 DNA sequence: TGTGCCAGCAGTTTAAAGCCTGAAGCTTTCTTT.

The chain couples TRBV27 to TRBJ2-7, with TRBD2 identical over 8 bases. CDR3 length: 14 amino acids. CDR1 and CDR2 from the germline V gene are MNHEY and SMNVEV (reference sequence). J gave up 6 bases and V 8 bases, and 12 bases lay outside the gene matches. CDR3 residues: CASRPIAGGGEQYF. CDR3 DNA: TGTGCCAGCCGACCCATTGCGGGGGGAGGCGAGCAGTACTTC.

The chain has TRBV6-6 and TRBJ2-2, with D possibly matching TRBD2 (6 bases). CDR1 MNHNY and CDR2 SVGAGI come from the germline V gene (reference sequence). The CDR3 has 15 amino acids. V was shortened by 6 bases and J by 0 bases, with 11 bases between the two germline ends. The CDR3 sequence is CASSLGGANTGELFF. CDR3 nucleotides: TGTGCCAGCAGCCTGGGGGGAGCGAACACCGGGGAGCTGTTTTTT.

The rearrangement joins TRBV19 to TRBJ1-5, with D possibly matching TRBD1 (5 bases). Germline CDR1 is LNHDA and CDR2 is SQIVND (reference sequence). The V and J ends lost 5 bases and 4 bases respectively, with 15 bases between them. This CDR3 has 15 residues. In DNA form, the CDR3 reads TGTGCCAGTAGTCCTAGGGGAATTGGGAATCAGCCCCAGCATTTT. Its translation: CASSPRGIGNQPQHF.

This clone was observed a handful of times. The chain is built from TRBV27 and TRBJ1-2, with D possibly TRBD1 on 5 matching bases. Germline assignment: CDR1 MNHEY and CDR2 SMNVEV (reference sequence). V lost 6 bases and J lost 2, with 28 bases in between. The CDR3 is 19 residues long. The CDR3: CASSHRAGPREPLNYGYTF. The CDR3, as DNA: TGTGCCAGCAGCCACCGCGCGGGGCCAAGAGAACCCTTAAACTATGGCTACACCTTC.

This clone has only a few counts. The chain combines TRBV5-8 with TRBJ1-3, with a tentative D call TRBD1 (5 bases). The CDR3 has 15 amino acids. Trimming stripped 2 bases from V and 0 bases from J, with 9 bases between. Germline loops: CDR1 SGHTS, CDR2 YDEGEE. CDR3 protein: CASSLRQSSGNTIYF. CDR3 bases: TGTGCCAGCAGCTTAAGACAGTCCTCTGGAAACACCATATATTTT.

The rearrangement links TRBV3-1 (or the pseudogene TRBV3-2) to TRBJ2-7; 8 bases are shared with TRBD1. There are 14 residues in the CDR3. V shed 4 bases, J shed 2 bases, and the junction held 4 bases outside the gene matches. Germline values: CDR1 LGHDT, CDR2 YNNKEL (reference sequence). The CDR3 reads CASSPGQETYEQYF. For the CDR3, the DNA is TGTGCCAGCAGCCCGGGACAGGAAACCTACGAGCAGTACTTC.

The genes are TRBV5-5 and TRBJ2-3, with D unclear. In germline, CDR1 is SGHKS, CDR2 YYEKEE (reference sequence). CDR3 length equals 14 residues. V was pared by 3 bases and J by 3 bases, with 11 bases between. The DNA of the CDR3 is TGTGCCAGCAGCTCCGGGTTGGAAACAGATACGCAGTATTTT. It codes for CASSSGLETDTQYF.

This clone occurred once. This chain links TRBV7-9 with TRBJ2-7; D is unclear. V shed 7 bases and J shed 0 bases, with 16 bases lying between them. Germline CDR1 SEHNR, CDR2 FQNEAQ (reference sequence). This CDR3 region has 15 residues. The CDR3 region is CASTKDWYSSYEQYF. The CDR3 region has the DNA TGTGCCAGCACCAAAGACTGGTACAGCTCCTACGAGCAGTACTTC.